A single sample is the source of the 4 T cell receptor beta chains below, sequenced in a study of T cells in Graves' hyperthyroidism and ophthalmopathy. Template material for amplifying TCR beta CDR3 regions consisted of RNA transcripts. With the HTBI primer set, the TCR CDR3 went through a first round of RT-PCR. One entry per CDR3 protein, called by TCRdb with MiXCR from the multiplex PCR reads. Of approximately 520,000 distinct CDR3 sequences listed, roughly 20% are singletons. Sequencing input: blood. The source of these receptors is a man younger than 30 with Graves' hyperthyroidism.

This clonotype appeared many times. CDR3 in amino acids: CASSIGGLNQPQHF. The CDR3 DNA reads as TGTGCCAGTAGTATAGGCGGGCTTAATCAGCCCCAGCATTTT. The genes are TRBV19 and TRBJ1-5; D remains unclear. This CDR3 region has 14 residues. Germline values: CDR1 LNHDA, CDR2 SQIVND (reference sequence). V was shortened by 1 base and J by 4 bases, with 8 bases between the two germline ends.

This clonotype was observed many times. The CDR3 DNA reads TGTGCCAGCAGCCCCGCTGACTTCAATCTGGGGTATGGCTACACCTTC. Encoded protein: CASSPADFNLGYGYTF. The J gene is TRBJ1-2, the V gene TRBV28; no clear D gene. Trimming pared 6 bases from V and 5 bases from J, leaving 22 bases between. Germline V gene sequence: CDR1 MDHEN, CDR2 SYDVKM. CDR3 length: 16 residues.

This rearrangement joins TRBV6-5 to TRBJ1-1; D call uncertain. V was pared by 3 bases and J by 3 bases, with 14 bases between. This CDR3 region has 15 residues. Germline V lookup: CDR1 MNHEY, CDR2 SVGAGI. The chain's CDR3 is CASSYKGLMDTEAFF. In DNA, the CDR3 is TGTGCCAGCAGTTATAAAGGCCTCATGGACACTGAAGCTTTCTTT.

The chain couples TRBV12-5 to TRBJ1-1; TRBD1 aligns across 8 bases. The CDR3 has 16 residues. V lost 7 bases and J lost 4; bases outside the gene matches: 14. From germline, CDR1 is LGHNT and CDR2 FRNRAP. The CDR3 nucleotides read TGTGCTAGTGCCCCGGACAGGGTGTTGAGAGGCACTGAAGCTTTCTTT. Translating it yields CASAPDRVLRGTEAFF.